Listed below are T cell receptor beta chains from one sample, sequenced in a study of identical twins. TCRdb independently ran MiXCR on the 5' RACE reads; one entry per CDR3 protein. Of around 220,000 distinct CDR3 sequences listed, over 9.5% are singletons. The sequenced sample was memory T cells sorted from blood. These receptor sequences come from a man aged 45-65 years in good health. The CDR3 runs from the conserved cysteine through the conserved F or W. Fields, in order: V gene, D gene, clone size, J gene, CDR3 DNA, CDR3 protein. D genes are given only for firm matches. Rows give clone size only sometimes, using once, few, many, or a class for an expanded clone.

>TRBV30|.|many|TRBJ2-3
TGTGCCTGGTCCGCGGGTGGCCCAGATACGCAGTATTTT
CAWSAGGPDTQYF
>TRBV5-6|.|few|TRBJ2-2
TGTGCCAGCAGCTTGGAGGGGCGTCCCGGGGAGCTGTTTTTT
CASSLEGRPGELFF
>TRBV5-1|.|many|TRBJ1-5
TGCGCCAGCAGCTTGCGTCCAGGGTCCAATCAGCCCCAGCATTTT
CASSLRPGSNQPQHF
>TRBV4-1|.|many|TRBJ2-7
TGCGCCAGCAGTCACGCCCCCGGTGCCTTGTACGAGCAGTACTTC
CASSHAPGALYEQYF
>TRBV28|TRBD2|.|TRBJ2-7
TGTGCCAGCAGATCTGGCGGGGGAAATTCCTACGAGCAGTACTTC
CASRSGGGNSYEQYF
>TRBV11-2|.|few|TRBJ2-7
TGTGCCAGCAGCCACGGGACATCAACCTACGAGCAGTACTTC
CASSHGTSTYEQYF
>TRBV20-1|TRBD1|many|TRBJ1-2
TGCAGTGCTGGGACAGGGAATGGCTACACCTTC
CSAGTGNGYTF
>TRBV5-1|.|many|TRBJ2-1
TGCGCCAGCAGCTTGGGGGCAGGGGATGAGCAGTTCTTC
CASSLGAGDEQFF
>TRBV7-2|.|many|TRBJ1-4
TGTGCCAGCAGGGGTGCCGGTTCCTATGAAAAACTGTTTTTT
CASRGAGSYEKLFF
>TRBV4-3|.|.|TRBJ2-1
TGCGCCAGCAGCCAGCTATCGGGGGGCCCTTATGAGCAGTTCTTC
CASSQLSGGPYEQFF
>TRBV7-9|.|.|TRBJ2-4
TGTGCCAGCAGCCGCACCGGGACTCCCACCAAAAACATTCAGTACTTC
CASSRTGTPTKNIQYF
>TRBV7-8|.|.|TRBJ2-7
TGTGCCAGCAGCTTAGGTGGGCCTGACACGCAGCAGTACTTC
CASSLGGPDTQQYF
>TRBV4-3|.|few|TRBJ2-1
TGCGCCAGCAGCCAAGGTGCAGGGAGAGGCTACAATGAGCAGTTCTTC
CASSQGAGRGYNEQFF
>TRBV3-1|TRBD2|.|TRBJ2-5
TGTGCCAGCAGCCAAGCGACAGCGGGGGGGCTGAGGACCCAGTACTTC
CASSQATAGGLRTQYF
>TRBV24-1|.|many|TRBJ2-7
TGTGCCACCAGTCGGGCAGGGAAACACGAGCAGTACTTC
CATSRAGKHEQYF
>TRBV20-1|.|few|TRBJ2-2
TGCAGTGCTAGGGCTGGGGGCGCGAACACCGGGGAGCTGTTTTTT
CSARAGGANTGELFF
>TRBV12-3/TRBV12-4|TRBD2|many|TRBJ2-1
TGTGCCAGCAGCCACGGACTAGCGGGAGTCTCGCAGTTCTTC
CASSHGLAGVSQFF
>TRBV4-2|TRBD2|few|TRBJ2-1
TGTGCCAGCAGCCGAGCCCCGGGACTAGCGGGAGGAGAGCAGTTCTTC
CASSRAPGLAGGEQFF
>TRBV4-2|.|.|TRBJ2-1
TGTGCCAGCAGCCAAGAAGGTAGACCCAGGGCGTCAAATGAGCAGTTCTTC
CASSQEGRPRASNEQFF
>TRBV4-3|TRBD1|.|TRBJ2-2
TGCGCCAGCAGCCGGGGACAGGGGAGCGGGGAGCTGTTTTTT
CASSRGQGSGELFF
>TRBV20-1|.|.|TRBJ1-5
TGCAGTGCTGCCCGGGACACTAACAATCAGCCCCAGCATTTT
CSAARDTNNQPQHF
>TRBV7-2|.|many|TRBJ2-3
TGTGCCAGCAGCTTATCGGGTCCTAGCACAGATACGCAGTATTTT
CASSLSGPSTDTQYF
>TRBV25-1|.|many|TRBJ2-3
TGTGCCAGCAGTGAATTTAGGACGGCAGATACGCAGTATTTT
CASSEFRTADTQYF
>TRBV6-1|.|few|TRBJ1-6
TGTGCCACCAGACTGGATATTAATTCACCCCTCCACTTT
CATRLDINSPLHF
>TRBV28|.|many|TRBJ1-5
TGTGCCAGCAGTTTTCGGGGAGTAAGGGATCAGCCCCAGCATTTT
CASSFRGVRDQPQHF
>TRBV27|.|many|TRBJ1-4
TGTGCCAGCAGTCTCGGGACCCAAGGTGAAAAACTGTTTTTT
CASSLGTQGEKLFF
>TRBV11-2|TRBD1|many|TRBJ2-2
TGTGCCAGCAGCTTCACAGGGGGCGGCGGGGAGCTGTTTTTT
CASSFTGGGGELFF
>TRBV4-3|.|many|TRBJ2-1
TGCGCCAGCAGCCCCGGGGTTGCTTGGAGGGAGCAGTTCTTC
CASSPGVAWREQFF
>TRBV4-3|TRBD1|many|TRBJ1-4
TGCGCCAGCAGCCAAGGGGACAGGGAGGACGAAAAACTGTTTTTT
CASSQGDREDEKLFF
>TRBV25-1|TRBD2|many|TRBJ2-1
TGTGCCAGAGTTCCCACTGAGCGGGAGAGCTCCTACAATGAGCAGTTCTTC
CARVPTERESSYNEQFF
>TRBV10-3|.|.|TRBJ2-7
TGTGCCTCCACACAGAATTCCTACGAGCAGTACTTC
CASTQNSYEQYF
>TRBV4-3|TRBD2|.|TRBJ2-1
TGCGCCAGCAGCCGCGACGGACTAGCGGGGGGGCTTAATGAGCAGTTCTTC
CASSRDGLAGGLNEQFF
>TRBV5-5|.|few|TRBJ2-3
TGTGCCAGCAGCTTGCGGGCCCGCACAGATACGCAGTATTTT
CASSLRARTDTQYF
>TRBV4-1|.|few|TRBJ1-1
TGCGCCAGCAGCCAAGACGCAAGAGGGCGAACGGCTGAAGCTTTCTTT
CASSQDARGRTAEAFF
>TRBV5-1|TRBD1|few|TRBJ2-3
TGCGCCAGCAGCTCGACAGGGTTTGTAACAGATACGCAGTATTTT
CASSSTGFVTDTQYF
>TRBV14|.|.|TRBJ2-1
TGTGCCAGCAGCCAAGATAGAGGGATGTGGTCTGAGCAGTTCTTC
CASSQDRGMWSEQFF
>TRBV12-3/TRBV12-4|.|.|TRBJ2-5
TGTGCCAGCAGTGACTGGGGAGGAGGGCAAGAGACCCAGTACTTC
CASSDWGGGQETQYF